Below, 22 T cell receptor beta chains from the same sample are listed, as sequenced in a study of T-cell memory formation after mild COVID-19. TCRdb re-called the 5' RACE reads with MiXCR, one entry per CDR3 protein. The table records under 300,000 distinct CDR3 sequences, around 15% of them present only once. Sequenced sample: PBMCs or a T cell subset sorted from them (not recorded which). These TCRs come from a man aged 18 to 30 who had mild COVID-19 (a few samples of this study predate the infection). Cell type and time point are not known.

There are a few counts of this clonotype. The CDR3 spells CASSQAKKRTAALNSPLHF. The CDR3 nucleotides read TGCGCCAGCAGCCAAGCGAAGAAACGGACAGCGGCACTTAATTCACCCCTCCACTTT. This rearrangement joins TRBV4-1 to TRBJ1-6; D might be TRBD1 (6 bases). CDR1 MGHRA and CDR2 YSYEKL come from the germline V gene. V was cut by 1 base and J by 6 bases, with 22 bases left in between. This CDR3 spans 19 amino acids.

The genes are TRBV19 and TRBJ1-5; D perhaps matches TRBD1 (6 bases). Germline V gene data show CDR1 as LNHDA and CDR2 as SQIVND (reference sequence). The CDR3 is made up of 13 amino acids. Trimming took off 8 bases at V and 6 bases at J, with 14 bases between the two ends. The CDR3 DNA follows: TGTGCCAGTGGAAACAGGGAAGCTCAGCCCCAGCATTTT. This gives the protein CASGNREAQPQHF.

In its sample, this clonotype was seen many times. V is TRBV4-3 and J is TRBJ2-5; 7 nucleotides align to TRBD2. There are 14 residues in the CDR3. Germline CDR1 LGHNA, CDR2 YSLEER. J gave up 5 bases and V 4 bases, and 7 bases lay outside the gene matches. The CDR3 here is CASSPSLATETQYF. DNA of the CDR3: TGCGCCAGCAGCCCGTCACTAGCGACCGAGACCCAGTACTTC.

The sample holds a few counts of this clonotype. This rearrangement joins TRBV6-6 to TRBJ1-2; D remains unclear. This CDR3 comprises 16 residues. Between the trimmed V and J ends, which lost 2 bases and 5 bases, there was a span of 18 bases. Germline V CDR1 and CDR2: MNHNY, SVGAGI (reference sequence). The CDR3 nucleotides read TGTGCCAGCAGTTACGAGACAACCCGGACCCAATATGGCTACACCTTC. It is translated as CASSYETTRTQYGYTF.

The chain is built from TRBV5-1 and TRBJ2-4; 9 bases map to TRBD1. The CDR3 runs 14 residues. The V gene end was trimmed by 4 bases and the J gene end by 7 bases; junction bases not matched to a gene: 6. Germline CDR1 SGHRS, CDR2 YFSETQ. The CDR3: CASSQWDRVNIQYF. The CDR3 nucleotides read TGCGCCAGCAGCCAGTGGGACAGGGTGAACATTCAGTACTTC.

In this sample, this clonotype turned up many times. This CDR3 reads CASSPGTTPFGDTQYF. The CDR3 bases are TGTGCCAGCAGCCCCGGGACTACCCCCTTCGGAGATACGCAGTATTTT. The chain recombines TRBV7-3 with TRBJ2-3; the match to TRBD2 covers 7 bases. CDR1 is SGHTA, CDR2 FQGTGA, per germline. The CDR3 is made up of 16 amino acids. J was trimmed by 5 bases and V by 5 bases; bases with no gene match: 13.

Ten or more counts support this clonotype. V is TRBV4-1 and J is TRBJ2-5; possibly TRBD1 or TRBD2 for D (7 bases each). V was cut by 1 base and J by 5 bases, with 17 bases left in between. In germline, CDR1 is MGHRA, CDR2 YSYEKL. CDR3 length: 16 amino acids. CDR3 DNA sequence: TGCGCCAGCAGCCAAGCTGGAGCAGGGGGGGGGGAGACCCAGTACTTC. This sequence encodes CASSQAGAGGGETQYF.

This chain uses TRBV12-3 or TRBV12-4 with TRBJ2-5, with 7 bases matching TRBD1. V shed 8 bases, J shed 2 bases, and the junction held 11 bases outside the gene matches. The CDR3 sequence is 15 residues long. CDR3 DNA: TGTGCCAGCGGTGCGAACAGGGGCACGCAAGAGACCCAGTACTTC. Translation gives CASGANRGTQETQYF.

The chain is built from TRBV2 and TRBJ2-6; D gene unclear. The germline gives CDR1 SNHLY, CDR2 FYNNEI. V was clipped by 2 bases and J by 4 bases, with 9 bases between them. The CDR3 is 15 amino acids. This CDR3 is CASSERVGGANVLTF. The CDR3 DNA reads TGTGCCAGCAGTGAAAGGGTCGGCGGGGCCAACGTCCTGACTTTC.

This clonotype was counted only a few times. The rearrangement joins TRBV7-9 to TRBJ1-3; D uncertain. From germline, CDR1 is SEHNR and CDR2 FQNEAQ (reference sequence). V lost 5 bases and J 4 bases, leaving 12 bases between the germline ends. The CDR3 length is 14 residues. The chain's CDR3 is CASSPLANGNTIYF. The CDR3 nucleotides read TGTGCCAGCAGCCCACTCGCAAACGGAAACACCATATATTTT.

The chain employs TRBV11-2 and TRBJ2-3, with TRBD2 matching over 10 bases. V lost 8 bases and J lost 3; bases outside the gene matches: 2. Germline V gene sequence: CDR1 SGHAT, CDR2 FQNNGV. The CDR3 covers 13 residues. Here the CDR3 reads CASALAGTDTQYF. The DNA for the CDR3 is TGTGCCAGCGCACTAGCGGGAACAGATACGCAGTATTTT.

This sequence joins TRBV12-3 or TRBV12-4 and TRBJ2-7, with 8 bases fitting TRBD1. This CDR3 is built from 12 residues. Losses at the gene ends were 8 bases for V and 2 bases for J; bases not matched to a gene: 2. CDR3 residues: CASQGQAYEQYF. For the CDR3, the DNA is TGTGCCAGCCAGGGACAGGCCTACGAGCAGTACTTC.

This clonotype was recorded a few times. V gene TRBV7-9 combines with J gene TRBJ2-3; TRBD2 might be the D (5 bases). The CDR3 extends over 13 amino acids. Germline V gene lookup returns CDR1 SEHNR and CDR2 FQNEAQ (reference sequence). The V and J ends lost 5 bases and 2 bases respectively, with 8 bases between them. The chain's CDR3 is CASSASITDTQYF. In nucleotides, the CDR3 is TGTGCCAGCAGCGCTAGCATCACAGATACGCAGTATTTT.

This clonotype was counted only a few times. The chain couples TRBV14 to TRBJ1-4, with TRBD1 as a possible D gene (6 bases). Germline V gene data show CDR1 as SGHDN and CDR2 as FVKESK. CDR3 size: 11 residues. The CDR3 reads CARGPNEKLFF. As DNA, the CDR3 is TGTGCGCGGGGGCCTAATGAAAAACTGTTTTTT.

V is TRBV20-1 and J is TRBJ1-1; 8 nucleotides agree with TRBD1. Germline V lookup: CDR1 DFQATT, CDR2 SNEGSKA (reference sequence). The CDR3 sequence is 15 residues long. Written as DNA, the CDR3 is TGCGTCCCCCAGGGGGCAACAGCCATGAACACTGAAGCTTTCTTT. Protein: CVPQGATAMNTEAFF.

This chain joins TRBV12-3 or TRBV12-4 and TRBJ2-4, with 8 bases identical to TRBD1. Trimming cost V 3 bases and J 8 bases; bases outside gene matches: 6. CDR3 length: 14 amino acids. The CDR3 DNA is TGTGCCAGCAGTTTCCACGGACAGGGAGACATTCAGTACTTC. Translating gives CASSFHGQGDIQYF.

In its sample, this clonotype was seen a few times. V usage is TRBV5-1 and J usage is TRBJ2-2; D gene unclear. CDR1 and CDR2 (germline): SGHRS, YFSETQ. This CDR3 region has 15 residues. Trimming pared 0 bases from V and 4 bases from J, leaving 10 bases between. This CDR3 reads CASSLGQEITGELFF. As DNA, the CDR3 is TGCGCCAGCAGCTTGGGGCAGGAGATCACCGGGGAGCTGTTTTTT.

The V gene is TRBV19, the J gene TRBJ1-1; 7 positions match TRBD1. The V segment lost 7 bases and the J segment 3 bases; nucleotides outside the gene matches: 11. The CDR3 is 15 residues long. Germline-derived CDR1 and CDR2 are LNHDA and SQIVND (reference sequence). DNA of the CDR3: TGTGCCAGTAATTCTCAGGAGGGGGCTGACACTGAAGCTTTCTTT. Its protein is CASNSQEGADTEAFF.

This sequence joins TRBV5-6 and TRBJ2-3; D remains unclear. Trimming removed 1 base from V and 1 base from J, with 19 bases in between. The CDR3 extends over 18 amino acids. The germline V gene encodes CDR1 SGHDT and CDR2 YYEEEE. In nucleotides, the CDR3 is TGTGCCAGCAGCTTGCGGTCGGCACCCTTATCTGGCACAGATACGCAGTATTTT. Its protein product is CASSLRSAPLSGTDTQYF.

The chain links TRBV11-2 to TRBJ1-2; possibly TRBD1 for D (6 bases). Trimming pared 5 bases from V and 6 bases from J, leaving 19 bases between. The CDR3 contains 15 residues. Germline V lookup: CDR1 SGHAT, CDR2 FQNNGV. The CDR3 region is CASSPLGQRGHGYTF. For the CDR3, the DNA is TGTGCCAGCAGCCCGCTCGGACAGAGGGGCCATGGCTACACCTTC.

In this sample, this clonotype turned up a few times. The rearrangement joins TRBV7-8 to TRBJ1-2, with 8 bases aligning to TRBD1. The CDR3 contains 14 residues. The V segment lost 4 bases and the J segment 8 bases; nucleotides outside the gene matches: 9. Germline V gene data show CDR1 as SGHVS and CDR2 as FQNEAQ. The chain's CDR3 is CASSSGTGYEGYTF. The CDR3 nucleotides read TGTGCCAGCAGCTCCGGGACAGGTTATGAAGGCTACACCTTC. Using reference TRBV7-8 and TRBJ1-2 for the parts outside the CDR3, the full variable domain is GAGVSQSPRYKVAKRGQDVALRCDPISGHVSLFWYQQALGQGPEFLTYFQNEAQLDKSGLPSDRFFAERPEGSVSTLKIQRTQQEDSAVYLCASSSGTGYEGYTFGSGTRLTVV.

This clonotype was observed a few times. The chain joins TRBV5-1 to TRBJ1-1, with a weak D call TRBD1 (6 bases). The CDR3 totals 15 residues. Trimming removed 1 base from V and 6 bases from J, with 16 bases in between. CDR1 is SGHRS, CDR2 YFSETQ, per germline. Here the CDR3 DNA reads TGCGCCAGCAGCTTGAGGGGGGCTACAGGACCTGAAGCTTTCTTT. Translated, it gives CASSLRGATGPEAFF.